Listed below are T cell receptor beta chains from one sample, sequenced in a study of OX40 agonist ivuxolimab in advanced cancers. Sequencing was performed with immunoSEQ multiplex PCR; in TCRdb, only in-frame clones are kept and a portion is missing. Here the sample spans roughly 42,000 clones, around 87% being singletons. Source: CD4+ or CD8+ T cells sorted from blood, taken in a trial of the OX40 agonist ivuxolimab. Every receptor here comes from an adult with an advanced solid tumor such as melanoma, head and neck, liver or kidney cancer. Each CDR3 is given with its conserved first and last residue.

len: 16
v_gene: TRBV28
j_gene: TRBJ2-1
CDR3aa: CASSATAGGSYNEQFF

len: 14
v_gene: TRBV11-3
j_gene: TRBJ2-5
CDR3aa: CASSRRDGQETQYF

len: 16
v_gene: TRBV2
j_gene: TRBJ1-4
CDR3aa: CASSEPAGGTNEKLFF

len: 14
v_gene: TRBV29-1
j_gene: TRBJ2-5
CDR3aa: CSDLAGGRAETQYF

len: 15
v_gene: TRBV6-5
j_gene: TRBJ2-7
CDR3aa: CASSYPLEGGYEQYF

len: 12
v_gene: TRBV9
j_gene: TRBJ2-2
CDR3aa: CASSVVAGELFF

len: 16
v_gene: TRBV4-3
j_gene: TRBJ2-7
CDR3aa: CASSQDWLAVAYEQYF

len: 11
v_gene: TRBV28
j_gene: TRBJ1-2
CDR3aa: CASLKNYGYTF

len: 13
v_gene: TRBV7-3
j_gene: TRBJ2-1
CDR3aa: CASSLASGNEQFF

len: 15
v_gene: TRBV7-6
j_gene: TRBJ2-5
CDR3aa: CASSHRQMVQETQYF

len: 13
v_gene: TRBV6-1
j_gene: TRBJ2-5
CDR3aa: CASLRGPIETQYF

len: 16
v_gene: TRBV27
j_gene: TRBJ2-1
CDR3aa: CASSFHSGRAYNEQFF

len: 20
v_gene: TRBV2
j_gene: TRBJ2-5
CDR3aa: CASSIPAGTSGRVYQETQYF

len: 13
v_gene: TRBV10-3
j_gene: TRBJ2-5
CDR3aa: CAIAPGGQETQYF

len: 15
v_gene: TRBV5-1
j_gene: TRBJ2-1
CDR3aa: CASSLGSSTYNEQFF

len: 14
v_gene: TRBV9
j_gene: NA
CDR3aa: CASSPGSSRYEQYF

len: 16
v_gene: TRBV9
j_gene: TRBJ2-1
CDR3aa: CASSGGGPQVINEQFF

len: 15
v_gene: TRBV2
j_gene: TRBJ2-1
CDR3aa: CASSEAVAGVGEQFF

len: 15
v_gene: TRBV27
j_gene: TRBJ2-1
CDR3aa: CASRFGTSGSNEQFF

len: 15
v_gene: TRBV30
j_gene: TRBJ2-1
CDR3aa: CAWSDPGLGGNEQFF

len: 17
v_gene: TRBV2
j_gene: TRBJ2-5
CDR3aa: CASLGTSGGLRSKAQYF

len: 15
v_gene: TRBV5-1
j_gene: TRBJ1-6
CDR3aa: CASSSGLLGNSPLHF

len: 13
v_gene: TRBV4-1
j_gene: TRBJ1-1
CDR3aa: CASSQDPDPEAFF

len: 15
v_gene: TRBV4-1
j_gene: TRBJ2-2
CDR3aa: CASSQGVGLGGELFF

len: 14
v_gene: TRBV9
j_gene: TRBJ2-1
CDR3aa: CASSGLAGPNEQFF

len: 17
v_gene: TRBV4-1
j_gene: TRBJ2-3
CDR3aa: CASSQLPSEAATDTQYF

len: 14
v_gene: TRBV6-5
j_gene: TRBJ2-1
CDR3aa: CASSYIGSDDEQFF

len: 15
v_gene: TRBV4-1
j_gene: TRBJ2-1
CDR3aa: CASSSLAGVNNEQFF

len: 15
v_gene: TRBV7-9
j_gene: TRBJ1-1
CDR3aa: CASSLGEGMNTEAFF

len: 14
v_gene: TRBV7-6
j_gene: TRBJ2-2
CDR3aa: CASSFGANTGELFF

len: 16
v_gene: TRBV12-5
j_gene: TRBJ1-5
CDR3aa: CASGLHPRDGDQPQHF

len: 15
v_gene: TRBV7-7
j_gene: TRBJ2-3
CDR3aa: CASSFSGGSTDTQYF

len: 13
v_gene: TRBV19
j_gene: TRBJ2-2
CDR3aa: CASSIGGAGELFF

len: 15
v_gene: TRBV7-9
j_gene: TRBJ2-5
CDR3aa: CASSLFPKGEETQYF

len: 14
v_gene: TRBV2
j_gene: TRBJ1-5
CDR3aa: CASRGGQGSQPQHF

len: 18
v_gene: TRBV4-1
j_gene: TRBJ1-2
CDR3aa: CASSLKMVVGLINYGYTF

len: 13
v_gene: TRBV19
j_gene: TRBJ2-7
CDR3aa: CASSIAQGYEQYF

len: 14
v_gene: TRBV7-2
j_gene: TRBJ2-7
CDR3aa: CASSLTVRDDEQYF

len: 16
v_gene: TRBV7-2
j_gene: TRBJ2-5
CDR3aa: CASSLGASGGSETQYF

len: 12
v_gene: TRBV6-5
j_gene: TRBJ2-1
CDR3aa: CASSYGSDEQFF

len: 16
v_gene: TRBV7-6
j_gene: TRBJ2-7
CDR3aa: CASSPNPGTGAYEQYF

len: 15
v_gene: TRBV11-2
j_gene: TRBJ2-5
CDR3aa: CASSPRRGGMETQYF